The subject of this entry is one T cell receptor beta chain. The target antigen is unknown. It was with 60 Vbeta and 13 Jbeta primers that the PCR ran. The data were produced by immunoSEQ multiplex PCR, yet TCRdb's version contains in-frame clones alone and is incomplete. The sample gives fewer than 120,000 clones, roughly 86% of which show up once; around 2% is in the top ten. The V gene's germline CDR1 is SGHTA and CDR2 FQGNSA. This CDR3 has 16 residues. The V segment lost 5 bases and the J segment 7 bases; nucleotides outside the gene matches: 10. The data originate from a study of cytomegalovirus exposure and HLA in healthy donors. Findings and limits, study-wide: Trimming of TCR beta V- and J-genes showed a link, identified in a later analysis, to a missense DCLRE1C variant.

The sample taken for sequencing was PBMCs. The V and J genes are TRBV7-2 and TRBJ1-6, with TRBD1 matching 8 bases. The TCR sequence derives from a man aged 40-55 years in good health and CMV-seronegative. The chain's CDR3 is CASSPRQGKENSPLHF. The CDR3 nucleotides read TGTGCCAGCAGCCCTAGACAGGGGAAGGAGAATTCACCCCTCCACTTT. The variable domain in full, with the rest retrieved from reference TRBV7-2 and TRBJ1-6, is GAGVSQSPSNKVTEKGKDVELRCDPISGHTALYWYRQSLGQGLEFLIYFQGNSAPDKSGLPSDRFSAERTGGSVSTLTIQRTQQEDSAVYLCASSPRQGKENSPLHFGNGTRLTVT.